Detailed here is one T cell receptor (beta chain). The antigen remains undetermined. Every donor was a healthy person donating bone marrow. This CDR3 region has 14 residues. CDR1 and CDR2 from the germline V gene are MRHNA and SNTAGT. The V end lost 7 bases, the J end lost 1 base, and 10 bases lay between the germline ends. The sample belongs to a study of cytomegalovirus exposure and HLA in healthy donors. Whole-study results and caveats: Some V segments (TRBV6-2 and TRBV6-3 among them) were excluded as indistinguishable. Another analysis was done later, and it associated around 16,000 TCR beta sequences with HLA alleles at 0.05 false discovery rate.

Primers for the PCR totalled 60 Vbeta and 13 Jbeta. Profiling relied on immunoSEQ multiplex PCR, and the TCRdb table lists in-frame clones only, not all of them. The sample contains 150,000 to 200,000 clones, around 88% of which appear only once. This receptor was obtained from a woman aged 30 to 39 in good health and CMV-seronegative. The chain employs TRBV6-4 and TRBJ2-2; possible D gene TRBD1, 5 bases. Source material: PBMCs. The CDR3: CASKARGNTGELFF. The CDR3 nucleotides read TGTGCCAGCAAAGCAAGGGGGAACACCGGGGAGCTGTTTTTT.